This T cell receptor (beta chain) was sequenced during a study of shared clonotypes between healthy human individuals. Study-level information: Each donor's CD8 memory used one plate, CD8 naive two, each CD4 subset three. The study, taken as a whole, reports: Shared across several donors were 5% to 6% of the naive CD4 clonotypes. A generally larger estimated richness was seen in naive subsets than in memory subsets.

Splitting of each subset's genomic DNA was done evenly across several immunoSEQ plates. TCRdb's copy holds only in-frame clones and misses some; the assay was immunoSEQ multiplex PCR. The profile covers approximately 2,000,000 clones, with just under 95% appearing a single time and approximately 1.7% taken by the ten largest. In regard to this clone: Antigen unknown.

Positively selected for CCR7, the CD45RO-negative cells used as naive CD8 cells excluded terminally differentiated effector memory CD45RA+ cells. Germline CDR1 LNHDA, CDR2 SQIVND (reference sequence). The CDR3 has 13 residues. V was shortened by 1 base and J by 6 bases, with 7 bases between the two germline ends. The sequence derives from a man aged 18-30 years in good health. Some clones in this sample may be carry-over from other donors' samples. This chain uses TRBV19 with TRBJ2-1; D not certain. Sequenced input: naive CD8+ T cells from PBMCs. CDR3 coding DNA: TGTGCCAGTAGTATAGTGACCACCAATGAGCAGTTCTTC. It specifies CASSIVTTNEQFF.